Listed here are 15 T cell receptor beta chains from one sample, sequenced in a study of blood T cell repertoires in COVID-19. Sequencing was performed with immunoSEQ multiplex PCR; in TCRdb, only in-frame clones are kept and a portion is missing. The repertoire holds roughly 330,000 clones, with about 84% as singletons. Sequenced material: peripheral blood. All receptors come from a woman aged 50 to 60 with acute or convalescent COVID-19.

This chain joins TRBV30 and TRBJ1-5, with 7 bases fitting TRBD1. V dropped 1 base and J dropped 8; count of bases not matched to a gene: 8. CDR1 is GTSNPN, CDR2 SVGIG, per germline (reference sequence). This CDR3 is built from 14 residues. CDR3 coding DNA: TGTGCCTGGAGTGCAGGGGGTTTAAGTGAGCCCCAGCATTTT. Translation: CAWSAGGLSEPQHF. The full variable domain, with the rest looked up from reference TRBV30 and TRBJ1-5, is SQTIHQWPATLVQPVGSPLSLECTVEGTSNPNLYWYRQAAGRGLQLLFYSVGIGQISSEVPQNLSASRPQDRQFILSSKKLLLSDSGFYLCAWSAGGLSEPQHFGDGTRLSIL.

This rearrangement joins TRBV6-2 or TRBV6-3 to TRBJ2-7, with TRBD2 identical over 7 bases. Germline CDR1 reads MNHEY; CDR2 reads SVGEGT. Trimming at V came to 3 bases and at J to 2 bases, leaving 4 bases not matched to a gene. The CDR3 length is 14 residues. The CDR3 DNA sequence: TGTGCCAGCAGTTATCTTGGGGGGGCCTACGAGCAGTACTTC. It translates to CASSYLGGAYEQYF.

The chain links TRBV3-1 (or the pseudogene TRBV3-2) to TRBJ1-2; maybe TRBD1 (5 bases). In germline, CDR1 is LGHDT, CDR2 YNNKEL (reference sequence). V was pared by 5 bases and J by 2 bases, with 12 bases between. The CDR3 loop spans 14 amino acids. CDR3 in amino acids: CASSFRDSNYGYTF. The CDR3 DNA follows: TGTGCCAGCAGCTTCAGGGACTCGAACTATGGCTACACCTTC.

This sequence joins TRBV5-1 and TRBJ2-7; D perhaps matches TRBD2 (6 bases). There are 14 residues in the CDR3. Germline V gives CDR1 SGHRS, CDR2 YFSETQ. V lost 6 bases and J 0 bases, leaving 13 bases between the germline ends. The CDR3 bases are TGCGCCAGCACAAACCAACTAGCCTCCTACGAGCAGTACTTC. Amino acids: CASTNQLASYEQYF.

This chain connects TRBV7-9 to TRBJ2-7, with D possibly being TRBD1 (8 bases). Germline V CDR1 and CDR2: SEHNR, FQNEAQ (reference sequence). Trimming took off 1 base at V and 2 bases at J, with 15 bases between the two ends. CDR3 length equals 16 residues. Written as DNA, the CDR3 is TGTGCCAGCAGCTTAGTGCAGGGGGCGGGGGCCTACGAGCAGTACTTC. It codes for CASSLVQGAGAYEQYF.

This clone occurred a few times. The V gene is TRBV4-1, the J gene TRBJ1-6; possibly TRBD1 for D (6 bases). This CDR3 has 15 amino acids. V was cut by 1 base and J by 7 bases, with 11 bases left in between. The germline CDR1 and CDR2 sequences are MGHRA and YSYEKL. CDR3 in DNA: TGCGCCAGCAGCCAAGGGGCAGGGGTAAATTCACCCCTCCACTTT. Its translation: CASSQGAGVNSPLHF.

This clone was observed once. V gene TRBV27 combines with J gene TRBJ2-7; 10 positions match TRBD2. The trim removed 4 bases at V and 2 bases at J, leaving 14 bases unmatched. Looked up from germline, CDR1 is MNHEY and CDR2 is SMNVEV (reference sequence). This CDR3 has 18 residues. CDR3 coding DNA: TGTGCCAGCAGTTCCGACCCCGGAGGGACTAGCGCGACCTACGAGCAGTACTTC. It specifies CASSSDPGGTSATYEQYF.

This chain joins TRBV6-2 or TRBV6-3 and TRBJ1-6; TRBD1 is a possible D gene (5 bases). The CDR3 is made up of 14 amino acids. Germline assignment: CDR1 MNHEY and CDR2 SVGEGT. Trimming removed 2 bases at V and 3 bases at J, with 5 bases between. The CDR3 spells CASSYRGYNSPLHF. DNA of the CDR3: TGTGCCAGCAGTTACAGGGGCTATAATTCACCCCTCCACTTT.

This chain uses TRBV6-2 or TRBV6-3 with TRBJ2-2, with TRBD2 as a possible D gene (6 bases). The V and J ends lost 2 bases and 4 bases respectively, with 17 bases between them. CDR1 is MNHEY and CDR2 is SVGEGT in the germline V gene. The CDR3 loop spans 17 amino acids. The CDR3 DNA is TGTGCCAGCAGTTACGACGGGGGTCTAGCAGGCACCGGGGAGCTGTTTTTT. It translates to CASSYDGGLAGTGELFF.

This clone was counted once. V and J are TRBV18 and TRBJ1-1, with TRBD1 matching over 9 bases. V lost 2 bases to trimming and J lost 1 base; unmatched junction nucleotides: 5. CDR1 and CDR2 (germline): KGHSH, LQKENI. The CDR3 contains 16 residues. CDR3 sequence: CASSPGTGQGNTEAFF. In DNA form, the CDR3 reads TGTGCCAGCTCACCAGGGACAGGGCAGGGGAACACTGAAGCTTTCTTT.

This chain uses TRBV7-2 with TRBJ2-5, with D perhaps matching TRBD2 (6 bases). Germline V gene data show CDR1 as SGHTA and CDR2 as FQGNSA. Trimming took 0 bases from V and 2 from J, leaving 7 bases between them. The CDR3 covers 14 residues. The CDR3 nucleotides are TGTGCCAGCAGCTTAGCCAGCGGGCAAGAGACCCAGTACTTC. It encodes CASSLASGQETQYF.

The chain employs TRBV2 and TRBJ2-3; D uncertain. Between the trimmed V and J ends, which lost 1 base and 0 bases, there was a span of 8 bases. This CDR3 is built from 15 residues. Per the germline V gene, CDR1 is SNHLY and CDR2 is FYNNEI. CDR3 loop: CASSEGPGSTDTQYF. CDR3 nucleotides: TGTGCCAGCAGTGAAGGTCCAGGAAGCACAGATACGCAGTATTTT.

This clone was picked up a small number of times. The gene calls are TRBV19 and TRBJ1-2, with D possibly matching TRBD1 (5 bases). The CDR3 runs 13 residues. The V gene lost 3 bases and the J gene lost 5 bases, with 10 bases spanning the gap. Germline V gene data show CDR1 as LNHDA and CDR2 as SQIVND (reference sequence). The CDR3 sequence is CASSMTVVYGYTF. DNA of the CDR3: TGTGCCAGTAGTATGACAGTAGTGTATGGCTACACCTTC. Complete variable domain (other parts from reference TRBV19 and TRBJ1-2): DGGITQSPKYLFRKEGQNVTLSCEQNLNHDAMYWYRQDPGQGLRLIYYSQIVNDFQKGDIAEGYSVSREKKESFPLTVTSAQKNPTAFYLCASSMTVVYGYTFGSGTRLTVV.

The chain carries TRBV18 and TRBJ1-3; D gene ambiguous. Germline CDR1 reads KGHSH; CDR2 reads LQKENI. The CDR3 is made up of 16 amino acids. Trimming stripped 3 bases from V and 9 bases from J, with 21 bases between. The CDR3 sequence is CASSPRIVLNSGTIYF. The CDR3, as DNA: TGTGCCAGCTCACCGAGGATCGTATTGAATTCCGGCACCATATATTTT.

A few counts support this clone. The chain carries TRBV7-2 and TRBJ1-4; 7 nucleotides align to TRBD1. The CDR3 is 16 residues long. The V segment lost 5 bases and the J segment 0 bases; nucleotides outside the gene matches: 6. Germline CDR1 SGHTA, CDR2 FQGNSA. CDR3: CASSGGQTSTNEKLFF. The CDR3 DNA reads TGTGCCAGCAGCGGGGGACAGACGTCAACTAATGAAAAACTGTTTTTT.